The 14 T cell receptor beta chains below were found in one sample sequenced in a study of blood T cell repertoires in COVID-19. Libraries were prepared by immunoSEQ multiplex PCR; TCRdb keeps only in-frame clonotypes and omits some of them. The sample lists about 110,000 clones; approximately 70% were seen once. The sample taken for sequencing was peripheral blood. Source of these receptors: a woman aged 40 to 50 with acute or convalescent COVID-19.

The rearrangement uses TRBV10-2 and TRBJ1-3, with 10 bases matching TRBD1. This CDR3 contains 14 residues. J was trimmed by 4 bases and V by 5 bases; bases with no gene match: 2. Germline V gene data show CDR1 as WSHSY and CDR2 as SAAADI. The CDR3 reads CASSLTGGGNTIYF. The DNA of the CDR3 is TGCGCCAGCAGTTTGACAGGGGGCGGAAACACCATATATTTT.

The rearrangement uses TRBV4-1 and TRBJ2-3, with TRBD2 matching 9 bases. Trimming removed 5 bases from V and 0 bases from J; junction bases left unmatched: 9. CDR3 size: 17 residues. CDR1 is MGHRA, CDR2 YSYEKL, per germline. CDR3 in DNA: TGCGCCAGCAGCTACGGCGGGGGGGCCTGGAGCACAGATACGCAGTATTTT. This sequence encodes CASSYGGGAWSTDTQYF.

The chain is built from TRBV7-9 and TRBJ2-7; 10 bases align to TRBD1. Looked up from germline, CDR1 is SEHNR and CDR2 is FQNEAQ (reference sequence). The junction had 9 bases not matched to a gene; V was cut back by 5 bases and J by 5 bases. This CDR3 region has 15 residues. The CDR3 nucleotides are TGTGCCAGCAGCCCCATGGGGGACAGGGGAAACGAGCAGTACTTC. Translating gives CASSPMGDRGNEQYF.

This clone was recorded at least ten times. The V call is TRBV7-8, the J call TRBJ2-2; TRBD2 might be the D (7 bases). This CDR3 has 17 amino acids. Trimming pared 4 bases from V and 3 bases from J, leaving 18 bases between. Germline-derived CDR1 and CDR2 are SGHVS and FQNEAQ. CDR3 region: CASSSDPGGADTGELFF. DNA of the CDR3: TGTGCCAGCAGCTCCGACCCGGGGGGCGCGGACACCGGGGAGCTGTTTTTT.

This clone was seen once. V usage is TRBV5-1 and J usage is TRBJ1-1; no reliable D call. The CDR3 loop spans 12 amino acids. Deletions cut 7 bases from V and 0 bases from J, with 7 bases between. Germline-derived CDR1 and CDR2 are SGHRS and YFSETQ. The CDR3 nucleotides are TGCGCCAGCGCCTCTATGAACACTGAAGCTTTCTTT. Protein product: CASASMNTEAFF.

The chain employs TRBV11-2 and TRBJ2-3; D might be TRBD2 (7 bases). Germline V gives CDR1 SGHAT, CDR2 FQNNGV. The CDR3 covers 16 residues. Trimming took 1 base from V and 0 from J, leaving 11 bases between them. This CDR3 reads CASSLVAGASTDTQYF. In DNA, the CDR3 is TGTGCCAGCAGCTTAGTTGCGGGGGCCAGCACAGATACGCAGTATTTT. The variable domain in full, completed from reference TRBV11-2 and TRBJ2-3, reads EAGVAQSPRYKIIEKRQSVAFWCNPISGHATLYWYQQILGQGPKLLIQFQNNGVVDDSQLPKDRFSAERLKGVDSTLKIQPAKLEDSAVYLCASSLVAGASTDTQYFGPGTRLTVL.

This clone turned up a few times. The chain joins TRBV3-1 (or the pseudogene TRBV3-2) to TRBJ1-6, with 9 bases that match TRBD1. Trimming removed 6 bases from V and 10 bases from J; junction bases left unmatched: 10. The CDR3 contains 15 residues. CDR1 is LGHDT and CDR2 is YNNKEL in the germline V gene (reference sequence). DNA for the CDR3: TGTGCCAGCAGTTTAATCGGGACAGGGAACTCACCCCTCCACTTT. It yields the protein CASSLIGTGNSPLHF.

There are a few counts of this clone. The genes are TRBV29-1 and TRBJ2-1; 7 nucleotides line up with TRBD1. CDR3 length: 15 amino acids. With V trimmed by 5 bases and J by 5 bases, 12 bases remained unmatched. Germline lookup yields CDR1 SQVTM and CDR2 ANQGSEA. CDR3 bases: TGCAGCGTTACTACCAGGGGGTTTCGAGACAATGAGCAGTTCTTC. This translates into CSVTTRGFRDNEQFF.

This clone has just a few counts. V is TRBV19 and J is TRBJ2-7; TRBD1 aligns across 10 bases. This CDR3 is built from 15 residues. The germline V gene encodes CDR1 LNHDA and CDR2 SQIVND (reference sequence). Trimming removed 6 bases from V and 4 bases from J; junction bases left unmatched: 9. Here the CDR3 reads CASSPAGQGKYEQYF. In DNA form, the CDR3 reads TGTGCCAGTAGCCCGGCGGGACAGGGGAAGTACGAGCAGTACTTC.

The chain links TRBV28 to TRBJ2-3; a weak D match, TRBD2 (5 bases). V was cut by 6 bases and J by 0 bases, with 13 bases left in between. CDR3 length equals 15 residues. The germline V gene encodes CDR1 MDHEN and CDR2 SYDVKM. CDR3 amino acids: CASRPSRTSTDTQYF. DNA of the CDR3: TGTGCCAGCAGACCCTCCCGGACTAGCACAGATACGCAGTATTTT.

V gene TRBV7-9 combines with J gene TRBJ1-4; perhaps TRBD1 as D (5 bases). This CDR3 is built from 14 residues. The germline CDR1 and CDR2 sequences are SEHNR and FQNEAQ (reference sequence). The V gene lost 5 bases and the J gene lost 4 bases, with 11 bases spanning the gap. The CDR3 nucleotides read TGTGCCAGCAGCAGACAGTCCCTTAATGAAAAACTGTTTTTT. Its protein product is CASSRQSLNEKLFF.

V is TRBV4-3 and J is TRBJ1-2; the match to TRBD1 covers 9 bases. Germline assignment: CDR1 LGHNA and CDR2 YSLEER. The CDR3 totals 19 residues. J gave up 0 bases and V 4 bases, and 15 bases lay outside the gene matches. CDR3 in amino acids: CASSPQATGGSIANYGYTF. In DNA, the CDR3 is TGCGCCAGCAGCCCCCAAGCGACAGGGGGTTCAATTGCTAACTATGGCTACACCTTC.

This clone was counted a few times. The chain couples TRBV7-9 to TRBJ2-7; D is unresolved. The CDR3 loop spans 13 amino acids. The V gene lost 2 bases and the J gene lost 3 bases, with 8 bases spanning the gap. Germline CDR1 reads SEHNR; CDR2 reads FQNEAQ (reference sequence). This chain's CDR3 is CASSLTVRYEQYF. As DNA, the CDR3 is TGTGCCAGCAGCTTAACAGTCCGCTACGAGCAGTACTTC.

The chain is built from TRBV4-3 and TRBJ2-1; the D is unclear. The CDR3 is 17 amino acids. Between the trimmed V and J ends, which lost 2 bases and 0 bases, there was a span of 14 bases. CDR1 is LGHNA and CDR2 is YSLEER in the germline V gene. CDR3 sequence reads: CASSQSLTASSYNEQFF. The CDR3 DNA follows: TGCGCCAGCAGCCAATCCCTAACTGCAAGCTCCTACAATGAGCAGTTCTTC.